These 21 T cell receptor beta chains originate from one sample sequenced in a study of blood T cell repertoires in COVID-19. Produced via immunoSEQ multiplex PCR; TCRdb's table is partial and in-frame only. The data contain about 240,000 clones, around four fifths of them seen just once; the ten biggest clones take up around 12%. Sequencing was done on a sample of peripheral blood. These receptor sequences come from a woman in her fifties or sixties with active or convalescent COVID-19.

V and J are TRBV28 and TRBJ1-4, with 7 positions matching TRBD1. The CDR3 spans 17 residues. With V trimmed by 7 bases and J by 6 bases, 17 bases remained unmatched. Germline CDR1 is MDHEN and CDR2 is SYDVKM. CDR3 sequence: CASNRQGWDVSDEKLFF. The CDR3 DNA follows: TGTGCCAGCAACCGACAGGGTTGGGACGTATCTGATGAAAAACTGTTTTTT.

V usage is TRBV19 and J usage is TRBJ1-6; D is unclear. The CDR3 is 19 amino acids. V lost 5 bases and J lost 10, with 30 bases in between. CDR1 and CDR2 (germline): LNHDA, SQIVND (reference sequence). DNA of the CDR3: TGTGCCAGTAGTCAATGGGAGACATGGACGCGCTTCGGTGGGTCACCCCTCCACTTT. It encodes CASSQWETWTRFGGSPLHF. The full variable domain, in which reference TRBV19 and TRBJ1-6 provide the parts outside the CDR3, is DGGITQSPKYLFRKEGQNVTLSCEQNLNHDAMYWYRQDPGQGLRLIYYSQIVNDFQKGDIAEGYSVSREKKESFPLTVTSAQKNPTAFYLCASSQWETWTRFGGSPLHFGNGTRLTVT.

The rearrangement links TRBV7-2 to TRBJ2-1; 11 bases are a match to TRBD1. CDR1 and CDR2 from the germline V gene are SGHTA and FQGNSA. The CDR3 has 15 amino acids. Trimming at V came to 1 base and at J to 6 bases, leaving 2 bases not matched to a gene. CDR3: CASSLVGQGGNEQFF. DNA of the CDR3: TGTGCCAGCAGCTTAGTGGGACAGGGGGGCAATGAGCAGTTCTTC.

For this clone: Mismatch with germline at one junction end may stem from a read error. J is TRBJ2-3 and V is TRBV3-1 (or the pseudogene TRBV3-2), with TRBD2 identical over 8 bases. Germline CDR1 and CDR2: LGHDT and YNNKEL (reference sequence). CDR3 length equals 17 residues. The CDR3 spells CVSSNLGPGGATDTQYF. In DNA, the CDR3 is TGTGTCAGCAGCAACCTGGGCCCGGGGGGGGCCACAGATACGCAGTATTTT.

The V call is TRBV12-3 or TRBV12-4, the J call TRBJ1-2, with TRBD1 as a possible D gene (5 bases). The CDR3 runs to 13 residues. The V gene lost 1 base and the J gene lost 7 bases, with 10 bases spanning the gap. CDR3: CASSLGVGGGYTF. CDR3 sequence (DNA): TGTGCCAGCAGTTTAGGGGTCGGGGGTGGCTACACCTTC.

The V call is TRBV30, the J call TRBJ2-5, with 10 bases identical to TRBD2. After removal of 3 bases from V and 4 bases from J, the junction contained 8 bases not matched to a gene. The CDR3 runs 15 residues. From germline, CDR1 is GTSNPN and CDR2 SVGIG (reference sequence). The CDR3 sequence: CAWSFRAGGPETQYF. The CDR3 DNA reads TGTGCCTGGAGCTTTAGAGCGGGGGGGCCAGAGACCCAGTACTTC.

The chain employs TRBV13 and TRBJ2-2, with 8 bases aligning to TRBD1. Losses at the gene ends were 5 bases for V and 0 bases for J; bases not matched to a gene: 5. The CDR3 extends over 16 amino acids. Germline V gives CDR1 PRHDT, CDR2 FYEKMQ (reference sequence). DNA of the CDR3: TGTGCCAGCAGCCGATGGACAGGGACGAACACCGGGGAGCTGTTTTTT. Translating gives CASSRWTGTNTGELFF.

V gene TRBV6-5 combines with J gene TRBJ1-4; tentative D call: TRBD1 (5 bases). This CDR3 is 15 amino acids long. Germline assignment: CDR1 MNHEY and CDR2 SVGAGI. Trimming cost V 5 bases and J 0 bases, with 10 bases left between them. The CDR3 sequence: CASSRDRSTNEKLFF. In DNA, the CDR3 is TGTGCCAGCAGTCGTGACAGATCAACTAATGAAAAACTGTTTTTT.

J is TRBJ2-3 and V is TRBV7-8; the match to TRBD1 covers 7 bases. The CDR3 is 14 amino acids. CDR1 SGHVS and CDR2 FQNEAQ come from the germline V gene. The junction had 10 bases not matched to a gene; V was cut back by 5 bases and J by 8 bases. CDR3 in amino acids: CASSPRDSRGTQYF. CDR3 nucleotide sequence: TGTGCCAGCAGCCCCCGGGACAGCAGAGGTACGCAGTATTTT.

V usage is TRBV3-1 (or the pseudogene TRBV3-2) and J usage is TRBJ1-2; no definite D call. The germline CDR1 and CDR2 sequences are LGHDT and YNNKEL (reference sequence). V was shortened by 3 bases and J by 6 bases, with 17 bases between the two germline ends. The CDR3 consists of 15 residues. CDR3 DNA sequence: TGTGCCAGCAGCCAGAGGTGGGAGCCCCCAAATGGCTACACCTTC. Translation gives CASSQRWEPPNGYTF.

The CDR3 sequence is CASSLRGLTSGGADTQYF. The CDR3 DNA follows: TGTGCCAGCAGCTTAAGAGGACTCACTAGCGGGGGGGCGGATACGCAGTATTTT. V gene TRBV7-2 combines with J gene TRBJ2-3, with 13 bases lining up with TRBD2. The CDR3 is 18 residues long. The junction had 11 bases not matched to a gene; V was cut back by 2 bases and J by 6 bases. The germline V gene has CDR1 SGHTA and CDR2 FQGNSA.

CDR3 amino acids: CASRSTGGGWAFF. The CDR3 DNA follows: TGTGCCAGCAGGAGCACAGGGGGCGGGTGGGCTTTCTTT. The chain recombines TRBV12-3 or TRBV12-4 with TRBJ1-1, with 9 nucleotides matching TRBD1. CDR3 length equals 13 residues. The V segment lost 6 bases and the J segment 11 bases; nucleotides outside the gene matches: 10.

This clone was detected only a few times. The gene calls are TRBV19 and TRBJ2-3; perhaps TRBD2 as D (5 bases). The V gene lost 6 bases and the J gene lost 0 bases, with 10 bases spanning the gap. Germline V lookup: CDR1 LNHDA, CDR2 SQIVND (reference sequence). CDR3 size: 14 residues. The CDR3 DNA is TGTGCCAGTAGGGACTGGTTGAGCACAGATACGCAGTATTTT. It is translated as CASRDWLSTDTQYF.

V gene TRBV2 combines with J gene TRBJ1-5; tentative D call: TRBD1 (6 bases). Trimming shortened V by 2 bases and J by 4 bases, and 12 bases separated the two germline ends. The germline CDR1 and CDR2 sequences are SNHLY and FYNNEI. This CDR3 has 15 residues. The CDR3 loop reads CASSEWGRPNQPQHF. The CDR3 bases are TGTGCCAGCAGTGAATGGGGGCGCCCGAATCAGCCCCAGCATTTT.

The V and J genes are TRBV30 and TRBJ1-1; maybe TRBD1 (5 bases). CDR1 and CDR2 from the germline V gene are GTSNPN and SVGIG (reference sequence). V lost 3 bases to trimming and J lost 5 bases, with 13 bases between them. CDR3 length: 13 residues. CDR3 nucleotide sequence: TGTGCCTGGAGCCCACAGGTGGGGACTGAAGCTTTCTTT. Translation gives CAWSPQVGTEAFF. The full variable domain, its missing parts supplied by reference TRBV30 and TRBJ1-1, is SQTIHQWPATLVQPVGSPLSLECTVEGTSNPNLYWYRQAAGRGLQLLFYSVGIGQISSEVPQNLSASRPQDRQFILSSKKLLLSDSGFYLCAWSPQVGTEAFFGQGTRLTVV.

This sequence joins TRBV18 and TRBJ2-6; 8 nucleotides match TRBD1. The CDR3 has 18 residues. Trimming cost V 4 bases and J 0 bases; bases outside gene matches: 8. Germline loops: CDR1 KGHSH, CDR2 LQKENI. The CDR3 spells CASSLTGTGFSGANVLTF. In DNA form, the CDR3 reads TGTGCCAGCTCACTAACCGGGACAGGCTTCTCTGGGGCCAACGTCCTGACTTTC. The full variable domain, completed using reference TRBV18 and TRBJ2-6, is NAGVMQNPRHLVRRRGQEARLRCSPMKGHSHVYWYRQLPEEGLKFMVYLQKENIIDESGMPKERFSAEFPKEGPSILRIQQVVRGDSAAYFCASSLTGTGFSGANVLTFGAGSRLTVL.

The chain links TRBV11-3 to TRBJ2-2, with a weak D call TRBD2 (5 bases). Germline-derived CDR1 and CDR2 are SGHNT and YENEEA. This CDR3 is 14 amino acids long. Trimming removed 5 bases at V and 4 bases at J, with 11 bases between. DNA for the CDR3: TGTGCCAGCAGCCTCCGCGGGTCCACCGGGGAGCTGTTTTTT. Translated: CASSLRGSTGELFF. Full variable domain (remainder filled in from reference TRBV11-3 and TRBJ2-2): EAGVVQSPRYKIIEKKQPVAFWCNPISGHNTLYWYLQNLGQGPELLIRYENEEAVDDSQLPKDRFSAERLKGVDSTLKIQPAELGDSAVYLCASSLRGSTGELFFGEGSRLTVL.

The J gene is TRBJ1-1, the V gene TRBV18; perhaps TRBD1 as D (6 bases). The CDR3 runs to 14 residues. The germline CDR1 and CDR2 sequences are KGHSH and LQKENI. Trimming removed 3 bases at V and 5 bases at J, with 13 bases between. The DNA of the CDR3 is TGTGCCAGCTCACCGTCAGGGGAGAGAACTGAAGCTTTCTTT. This gives the protein CASSPSGERTEAFF.

About this clone: This sample includes further DNA sequences coding for the same CDR3. The gene calls are TRBV11-3 and TRBJ2-5; a weak D match, TRBD2 (6 bases). Germline V CDR1 and CDR2: SGHNT, YENEEA. The CDR3 loop spans 13 amino acids. Trimming took off 3 bases at V and 5 bases at J, with 10 bases between the two ends. CDR3: CASSFSGGETQYF. CDR3 coding DNA: TGTGCCAGCAGCTTTAGCGGAGGCGAGACCCAGTACTTC.

This chain joins TRBV2 and TRBJ2-7; the match to TRBD1 covers 8 bases. Per the germline V gene, CDR1 is SNHLY and CDR2 is FYNNEI. There are 15 residues in the CDR3. Trimming removed 2 bases from V and 6 bases from J; junction bases left unmatched: 9. In DNA, the CDR3 is TGTGCCAGCAGTGAATTAGGAGTCAGGGGGCTCGAGCAGTACTTC. It is translated as CASSELGVRGLEQYF.

V and J are TRBV5-4 and TRBJ2-5; 14 bases align to TRBD2. Germline assignment: CDR1 SGHNT and CDR2 YYREEE (reference sequence). J gave up 7 bases and V 3 bases, and 8 bases lay outside the gene matches. The CDR3 is 16 amino acids. The CDR3 DNA reads as TGTGCCAGCAGCTCGGGACTAGCGGGGGCCCGGGGGACCCAGTACTTC. Protein product: CASSSGLAGARGTQYF.